The 9 T cell receptor beta chains below were found in one sample sequenced in a study of cytomegalovirus exposure and HLA in healthy donors. The PCR contained 60 Vbeta and 13 Jbeta primers. Clones were read by immunoSEQ multiplex PCR, and TCRdb kept only the in-frame ones, dropping some. Of around 71,000 clones listed, roughly 70% are singletons. Sequencing was performed on PBMCs. Every receptor here comes from a male donor in good health and CMV-seropositive.

This clone was recorded a few times. This chain links TRBV9 with TRBJ1-3, with TRBD1 as a possible D gene (5 bases). The length of the CDR3 is 14 residues. Between the trimmed V and J ends, which lost 3 bases and 0 bases, there was a span of 7 bases. In germline, CDR1 is SGDLS, CDR2 YYNGEE. CDR3 nucleotide sequence: TGTGCCAGCAGCGCGGGGGGCTCTGGAAACACCATATATTTT. This sequence encodes CASSAGGSGNTIYF.

This chain joins TRBV30 and TRBJ1-2; weak D call: TRBD1 (6 bases). Germline lookup yields CDR1 GTSNPN and CDR2 SVGIG (reference sequence). V was clipped by 1 base and J by 6 bases, with 12 bases between them. This CDR3 has 13 amino acids. The CDR3 region has the DNA TGTGCCTGGAGTGAGGACAGACCGAATGGCTACACCTTC. Translation: CAWSEDRPNGYTF.

A single count supports this clone. Other DNA sequences of this sample code for an identical CDR3. The chain has TRBV18 and TRBJ2-2; no reliable D call. The CDR3 has 14 residues. Germline lookup yields CDR1 KGHSH and CDR2 LQKENI. Trimming stripped 3 bases from V and 8 bases from J, with 13 bases between. CDR3 bases: TGTGCCAGCTCACCGCGACATTTGGCTGGGGAGCTGTTTTTT. Its protein is CASSPRHLAGELFF.

This clone has only one observation. The chain carries TRBV11-2 and TRBJ2-1; 11 nucleotides agree with TRBD2. CDR3 length equals 17 residues. With V trimmed by 3 bases and J by 8 bases, 12 bases remained unmatched. Germline CDR1 and CDR2: SGHAT and FQNNGV. The CDR3 reads CASSFGTSGGGWDEQFF. CDR3 sequence (DNA): TGTGCCAGCAGCTTCGGGACTAGCGGAGGAGGTTGGGATGAGCAGTTCTTC.

The rearrangement links TRBV18 to TRBJ2-2; tentatively, D is TRBD1 (6 bases). The CDR3 length is 14 residues. The ends were cut back, 6 bases at V and 6 bases at J, with 14 bases in the middle. Germline values: CDR1 KGHSH, CDR2 LQKENI. This CDR3 reads CASSPGQMPGELFF. In DNA form, the CDR3 reads TGTGCCAGCTCCCCGGGACAAATGCCCGGGGAGCTGTTTTTT.

The genes are TRBV19 and TRBJ2-2; 10 bases agree with TRBD1. The CDR3 is made up of 14 amino acids. V gave up 6 bases and J gave up 5 bases; unmatched junction bases: 3. CDR1 and CDR2 (germline): LNHDA, SQIVND (reference sequence). CDR3 protein: CASRGTGVTGELFF. The CDR3 nucleotides are TGTGCCAGTAGAGGGACAGGGGTGACCGGGGAGCTGTTTTTT.

The chain has TRBV9 and TRBJ1-1; TRBD1 matches at 7 bases. The J segment lost 1 base and the V segment lost 3 bases, leaving 6 bases of the junction unmatched. Germline V gene lookup returns CDR1 SGDLS and CDR2 YYNGEE. The CDR3 spans 15 residues. As DNA, the CDR3 is TGTGCCAGCAGCGGTACCGCAGGGGGGAACACTGAAGCTTTCTTT. This codes for CASSGTAGGNTEAFF.

In this sample, this clone turned up a few times. The rearrangement uses TRBV19 and TRBJ2-5, with 9 bases fitting TRBD2. The junction had 18 bases not matched to a gene; V was cut back by 3 bases and J by 4 bases. The germline gives CDR1 LNHDA, CDR2 SQIVND (reference sequence). There are 19 residues in the CDR3. In DNA, the CDR3 is TGTGCCAGTAGTATGTCTAGCGGGAACGGTAATGGTTGGGGAGAGACCCAGTACTTC. It yields the protein CASSMSSGNGNGWGETQYF.

This clone was found a few times. This CDR3 is CAISAGTTQYF. CDR3 in DNA: TGTGCCATCAGTGCGGGAACGACCCAGTACTTC. The chain uses TRBV10-3 and TRBJ2-5, with D possibly matching TRBD2 (5 bases). Germline CDR1 reads ENHRY; CDR2 reads SYGVKD. CDR3 size: 11 residues. Deletions cut 4 bases from V and 7 bases from J, with 7 bases between.